This paragraph covers one TCR beta chain sequence. What it binds is not known. This sample is part of a study of T cell responses to AZD1222 COVID-19 vaccine. Study-wide findings and caveats: Repertoires were obtained solely post-peak T cell response. Mapped onto spike, vaccine-associated CD4 TCRs spanned it and were dominant at 160-218 and 743-854.

V lost 6 bases and J lost 7, with 15 bases in between. CDR3 length: 13 amino acids. Second-dose recipients at about 4 or about 12 weeks were treated as one pooled group. The method was immunoSEQ multiplex PCR; TCRdb's version includes in-frame clones alone and lacks a portion of them. The repertoire has some 180,000 clones, 87% of them found once; the top ten carry 0.95% to 1.1%. Here the sequenced sample was peripheral blood, taken 28 days after the second AZD1222 dose. The chain employs TRBV12-3 or TRBV12-4 and TRBJ1-2, with D possibly matching TRBD1 (6 bases). The TCR originated in an adult who received the AZD1222 COVID-19 vaccine. Here the CDR3 reads CASSVTGSGGYTF. In DNA, the CDR3 is TGTGCCAGCAGCGTTACAGGGTCCGGTGGCTACACCTTC.